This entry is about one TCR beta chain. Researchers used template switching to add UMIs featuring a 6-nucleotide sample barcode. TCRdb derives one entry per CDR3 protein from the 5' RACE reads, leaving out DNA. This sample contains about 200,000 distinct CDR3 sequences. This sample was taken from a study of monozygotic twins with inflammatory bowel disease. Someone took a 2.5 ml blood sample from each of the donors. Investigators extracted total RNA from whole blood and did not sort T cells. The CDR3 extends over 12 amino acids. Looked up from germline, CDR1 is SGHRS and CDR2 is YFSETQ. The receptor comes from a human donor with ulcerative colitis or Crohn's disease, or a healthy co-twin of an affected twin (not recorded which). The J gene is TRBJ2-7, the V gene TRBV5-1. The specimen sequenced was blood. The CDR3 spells CASSPDFYEQYF.